This T cell receptor beta chain was recorded in a study of blood T cells in healthy people across ages. Findings and limits, study-wide: Because donor CMV status was unknown, expanded clonotype changes were possibly confounded. There were more naive CD4+ cells and higher diversity in long-lived donors than in aged donors. Naive T cell percentage strongly correlated with TCR beta diversity.

The sample holds a few counts of this clonotype. Its matching antigen is unknown. Sample-barcoded 5' priming and a J-beta primer mix drove a second PCR of 7 to 11 cycles. TCRdb itself ran the 5' RACE reads through MiXCR, one entry per CDR3 protein. The data show under 1,000,000 distinct CDR3 sequences, with about 36% seen just once and 10% to 15% held by the top ten. The V gene's germline CDR1 is SGDLS and CDR2 YYNGEE. V gave up 3 bases and J gave up 8 bases; unmatched junction bases: 22. There are 18 residues in the CDR3. Donor samples were obtained from healthy Caucasian individuals from Russia, aged about 6 to 100.

This TCR was recovered from a man between 18 and 35 years old in good health. This rearrangement joins TRBV9 to TRBJ1-2; TRBD1 matches at 7 bases. Sequencing was carried out using blood. CDR3 protein: CASSEHRDRSYATTGYTF. The DNA of the CDR3 is TGTGCCAGCAGCGAACACCGGGACAGAAGCTATGCAACAACGGGCTACACCTTC.